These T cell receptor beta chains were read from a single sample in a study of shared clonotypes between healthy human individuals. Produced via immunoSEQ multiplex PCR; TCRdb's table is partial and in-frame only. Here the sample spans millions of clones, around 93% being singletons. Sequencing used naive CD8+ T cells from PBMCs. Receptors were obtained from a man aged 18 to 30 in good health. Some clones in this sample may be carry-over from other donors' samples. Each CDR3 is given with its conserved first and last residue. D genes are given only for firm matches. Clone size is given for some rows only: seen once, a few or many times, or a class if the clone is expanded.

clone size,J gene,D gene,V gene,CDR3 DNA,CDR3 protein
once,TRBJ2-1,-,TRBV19,TGTGCCAGTAGTAGACCGGGACTTGAGAATGAGCAGTTCTTC,CASSRPGLENEQFF
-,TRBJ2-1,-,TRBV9,TGTGCCAGCAGCGTATATTCAGCGGTAGGGAATGAGCAGTTCTTC,CASSVYSAVGNEQFF
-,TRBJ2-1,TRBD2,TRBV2,TGTGCCAGCAGTGAAGTGGCTAGCGGGTACAATGAGCAGTTCTTC,CASSEVASGYNEQFF
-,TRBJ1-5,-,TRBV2,TGTGCCAGCAGTGCTATGCGACAGGAGAATCAGCCCCAGCATTTT,CASSAMRQENQPQHF
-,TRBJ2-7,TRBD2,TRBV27,TGTGCCAGCAGTCCTTGGACTAGCCCCTACGAGCAGTACTTC,CASSPWTSPYEQYF
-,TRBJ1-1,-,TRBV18,TGTGCCAGCTCACCACTGCGCAACCAGGGCGGGACTGAAGCTTTCTTT,CASSPLRNQGGTEAFF
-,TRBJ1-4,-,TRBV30,TGTGCCTGGAGTCCCGGGGTTGTGTCTAATGAAAAACTGTTTTTT,CAWSPGVVSNEKLFF
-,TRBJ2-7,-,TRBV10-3,TGTGCCATCAGTCCACCCCTTGGGCAGGTCTACGAGCAGTACTTC,CAISPPLGQVYEQYF
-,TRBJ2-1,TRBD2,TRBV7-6,TGTGCCAGCAGCCCCAGAAGCGGGAGCTCCTACAATGAGCAGTTCTTC,CASSPRSGSSYNEQFF
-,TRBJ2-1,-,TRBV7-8,TGTGCCAGCAGCTTAATTAGGCTTGAGGAGCAGTTCTTC,CASSLIRLEEQFF
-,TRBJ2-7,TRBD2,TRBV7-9,TGTGCCAGCAGCTTAGCGCGGGGGGTCTCCTACGAGCAGTACTTC,CASSLARGVSYEQYF